The subject of this entry is one T cell receptor (beta chain). The data are from a study of blood T cell repertoires in COVID-19. Methods used by the authors: Amplification of reference gene primers was used by the study to estimate nucleated cell counts. The repertoire was sequenced with immunoSEQ multiplex PCR; TCRdb's copy has only in-frame clones and lacks some. The DNA gave D and trimming, while V, J and clone size come from that table. Altogether approximately 120,000 clones are present, roughly 80% being singletons, with the ten largest covering 18%. This CDR3 spans 15 amino acids. V dropped 2 bases and J dropped 5 bases, with 15 bases sitting between them. The germline CDR1 and CDR2 sequences are MDHEN and SYDVKM.

This rearrangement joins TRBV28 to TRBJ1-2, with D possibly TRBD1 on 5 matching bases. The origin of this receptor is a woman in her fifties or sixties with acute or convalescent COVID-19. The sample consisted of peripheral blood. The chain's CDR3 is CASSLGSGGRYGYTF. For the CDR3, the DNA is TGTGCCAGCAGTTTAGGATCGGGGGGGAGGTATGGCTACACCTTC.